This T cell receptor beta chain was profiled in a study of CD8+CD57+ T cells in acquired aplastic anemia. Notes on the study in general: Patients versus controls showed no significant CD8+ Simpson's diversity difference.

In this sample, this clonotype turned up many times. Antigen: not known. The length of the CDR3 is 16 residues. CDR1 is DFQATT, CDR2 SNEGSKA, per germline (reference sequence). Trimming took off 0 bases at V and 6 bases at J, with 20 bases between the two ends. It was genomic DNA that served as the template for profiling TCR beta VDJ and CDR3. TCRdb itself ran the reads through MiXCR, one entry per CDR3 protein. The table lists approximately 300,000 distinct CDR3 sequences, under 60% of them singletons, with 1% to 1.5% in the top ten. It was patients with CD8+CD57+ cell expansion by flow cytometry who were chosen for sequencing.

The sequenced sample consisted of sorted CD4+, CD8+, or CD8+CD57+ T cells (not recorded which) from PBMCs. The TCR sequence derives from a human donor with aplastic anemia. V and J are TRBV20-1 and TRBJ1-1; possible D gene TRBD1, 6 bases. CDR3 bases: TGCAGTGCTAGAGATCCGGGCGCTGGGGGCGGCTCTGAAGCTTTCTTT. It encodes CSARDPGAGGGSEAFF.